The 17 T cell receptor beta chains presented below share a single source sample, sequenced in a study of T cells after yellow fever vaccination (dated by TCRdb to between 2018 and 2021). Library preparation used 5' RACE. Sequencer: Illumina HiSeq 2500. TCRdb reanalyzed the raw reads on its own, using fastp at Q25 for trimming and MiXCR for clone calling, and kept in-frame beta chains. Entries are consolidated by CDR3 protein sequence, retaining the most common genes and DNA. This sample comprises approximately 300,000 distinct CDR3 sequences, 13% of them detected only once. Together, the top ten hold around 0.55% of the sample. This specimen's treatment or condition label, per the study, means: live attenuated yellow fever vaccine strain. The specimen was CD4+ T cells sorted from PBMCs, collected 45 days after the yellow fever booster vaccination. Every receptor here comes from a man in his thirties or forties who received the YFV17D yellow fever vaccine.

This clonotype was seen only a few times. The V and J genes are TRBV6-2 or TRBV6-3 and TRBJ2-2, with 7 positions matching TRBD1. Germline values: CDR1 MNHEY, CDR2 SVGEGT. CDR3 length: 15 residues. V was clipped by 6 bases and J by 7 bases; unmatched bases: 11. DNA of the CDR3: TGTGCCAGCAGCCCACTGGACAGGCGTAACGGGGAGCTGTTTTTT. Translated: CASSPLDRRNGELFF.

The V call is TRBV7-2, the J call TRBJ2-7, with D maybe TRBD2 (5 bases). Trimming removed 1 base at V and 4 bases at J, with 11 bases between. The CDR3 runs 14 residues. Germline V gene sequence: CDR1 SGHTA, CDR2 FQGNSA. CDR3 in amino acids: CASSLGLNLYEQYF. In nucleotides, the CDR3 is TGTGCCAGCAGCTTAGGACTAAACCTTTACGAGCAGTACTTC.

This clonotype was detected a few times. The chain combines TRBV20-1 with TRBJ2-7; D is possibly TRBD2 (6 bases). Trimming took 4 bases from V and 3 from J, leaving 10 bases between them. The CDR3 totals 12 residues. Germline V gene lookup returns CDR1 DFQATT and CDR2 SNEGSKA (reference sequence). The CDR3 DNA reads as TGCAGTGCTATCGGAGGGGACTACGAGCAGTACTTC. This codes for CSAIGGDYEQYF.

This clonotype was picked up a small number of times. The rearrangement links TRBV3-1 to TRBJ2-5, with 9 positions matching TRBD1. Germline V lookup: CDR1 LGHDT, CDR2 YNNKEL (reference sequence). The CDR3 has 16 residues. Trimming removed 0 bases from V and 5 bases from J; junction bases left unmatched: 7. CDR3 amino acids: CASSQDSGTGNETQYF. CDR3 bases: TGTGCCAGCAGCCAAGATTCCGGGACAGGGAACGAGACCCAGTACTTC.

V and J are TRBV29-1 and TRBJ1-4; D call uncertain. The germline V gene encodes CDR1 SQVTM and CDR2 ANQGSEA. Trimming took 6 bases from V and 8 from J, leaving 13 bases between them. The CDR3 contains 12 residues. The CDR3 loop reads CSVLARGEKLFF. CDR3 DNA: TGCAGCGTCCTGGCAAGAGGGGAAAAACTGTTTTTT. Filled out from reference TRBV29-1 and TRBJ1-4, the complete variable domain reads SAVISQKPSRDICQRGTSLTIQCQVDSQVTMMFWYRQQPGQSLTLIATANQGSEATYESGFVIDKFPISRPNLTFSTLTVSNMSPEDSSIYLCSVLARGEKLFFGSGTQLSVL.

This chain joins TRBV3-1 and TRBJ1-1; the D is unclear. The CDR3 length is 11 residues. The V end was cut by 2 bases, the J end by 10 bases, with 8 bases between. CDR1 and CDR2 from the germline V gene are LGHDT and YNNKEL (reference sequence). This chain's CDR3 is CASSQRSVAFF. The CDR3 DNA reads as TGTGCCAGCAGCCAAAGGTCTGTAGCTTTCTTT.

The sample holds many counts of this clonotype. The rearrangement uses TRBV14 and TRBJ2-1; the D is unclear. CDR1 and CDR2 from the germline V gene are SGHDN and FVKESK. The germline V and J ends were trimmed by 5 bases and 0 bases, with 14 bases remaining between them. This CDR3 comprises 16 residues. DNA of the CDR3: TGTGCCAGCAGCTGGGCCTGGAAAAGCTCCTACAATGAGCAGTTCTTC. Protein sequence: CASSWAWKSSYNEQFF. Looking up the rest from reference TRBV14 and TRBJ2-1 gives the full variable domain: EAGVTQFPSHSVIEKGQTVTLRCDPISGHDNLYWYRRVMGKEIKFLLHFVKESKQDESGMPNNRFLAERTGGTYSTLKVQPAELEDSGVYFCASSWAWKSSYNEQFFGPGTRLTVL.

This clonotype was seen many times. The rearrangement uses TRBV4-3 and TRBJ2-3; 11 bases are a match to TRBD2. V shed 5 bases and J 0 bases; nucleotides not matched to a gene: 4. The CDR3 is 16 amino acids. The germline V gene has CDR1 LGHNA and CDR2 YSLEER. CDR3 protein: CASSGLAGGSTDTQYF. The CDR3 DNA follows: TGCGCCAGCAGCGGTCTAGCGGGAGGAAGCACAGATACGCAGTATTTT.

This clonotype was seen a single time. The chain has TRBV28 and TRBJ2-7; a possible D gene is TRBD2 (6 bases). Trimming removed 7 bases at V and 6 bases at J, with 28 bases between. Germline V gene lookup returns CDR1 MDHEN and CDR2 SYDVKM. This CDR3 has 17 residues. The CDR3 bases are TGTGCCAGCATGCCCCACCCTCGCGGGACGGAGTACCTCGAGCAGTACTTC. It translates to CASMPHPRGTEYLEQYF.

This clonotype has only a few counts. CDR3 in DNA: TGTGCCAGCATCAGATCAGGATCACCCCTCCACTTT. Translated, it gives CASIRSGSPLHF. The V gene is TRBV6-5, the J gene TRBJ1-6; no clear D. V lost 7 bases and J 10 bases, leaving 11 bases between the germline ends. Germline values: CDR1 MNHEY, CDR2 SVGAGI. The CDR3 totals 12 residues.

About this clonotype: A much larger clone differs from this one at a single base, so this may be a read error. This rearrangement joins TRBV18 to TRBJ1-4; TRBD1 is a possible D gene (5 bases). Trimming removed 3 bases from V and 7 bases from J, with 15 bases in between. The length of the CDR3 is 15 residues. Germline lookup yields CDR1 KGHSH and CDR2 LQKENI. The CDR3 protein is CASSPQGYAIEKLFF. The DNA of the CDR3 is TGTGCCAGCTCACCGCAGGGTTATGCTATTGAAAAACTGTTTTTT.

V and J are TRBV5-6 and TRBJ2-5, with D maybe TRBD2 (5 bases). The CDR3 covers 17 residues. Germline V gene lookup returns CDR1 SGHDT and CDR2 YYEEEE. Trimming cost V 4 bases and J 4 bases, with 23 bases left between them. The CDR3 spells CASSRSNLRGRGETQYF. CDR3 DNA sequence: TGTGCCAGCAGCCGTAGTAATTTAAGAGGGAGAGGAGAGACCCAGTACTTC.

The chain is built from TRBV12-3 or TRBV12-4 and TRBJ2-3; TRBD2 matches 9 bases. The CDR3 sequence is 16 residues long. V gave up 6 bases and J gave up 3 bases; unmatched junction bases: 10. This CDR3 is CASSPLPLAGTDTQYF. The CDR3 DNA follows: TGTGCCAGCAGCCCACTCCCGCTAGCGGGGACAGATACGCAGTATTTT.

The V call is TRBV20-1, the J call TRBJ2-3; 14 bases map to TRBD2. Germline V CDR1 and CDR2: DFQATT, SNEGSKA (reference sequence). This CDR3 has 19 residues. V gave up 2 bases and J gave up 2 bases; unmatched junction bases: 12. The chain's CDR3 is CSARNRPGLAGELTDTQYF. DNA of the CDR3: TGCAGTGCTAGAAACCGACCGGGACTAGCGGGAGAGCTCACAGATACGCAGTATTTT.

This clonotype was seen many times. The CDR3 bases are TGTGCCAGCAGCGTAGCGGCAGGGTCCTACGAGCAGTACTTC. This sequence encodes CASSVAAGSYEQYF. The chain has TRBV9 and TRBJ2-7, with D possibly matching TRBD1 (5 bases). CDR3 size: 14 residues. Deletions cut 0 bases from V and 1 base from J, with 8 bases between. Germline V gives CDR1 SGDLS, CDR2 YYNGEE.

This clonotype has a handful of counts. V gene TRBV30 combines with J gene TRBJ2-7, with a tentative D call TRBD2 (5 bases). Germline CDR1 GTSNPN, CDR2 SVGIG (reference sequence). V lost 0 bases and J 7 bases, leaving 13 bases between the germline ends. This CDR3 is built from 13 residues. CDR3 sequence (DNA): TGTGCCTGGAGTGTTACAGCTCGGGGTGAGCAGTACTTC. Residues: CAWSVTARGEQYF.

This clonotype was counted only a few times. This chain uses TRBV7-8 with TRBJ2-7; D ambiguous. The CDR3 is 13 residues long. Germline CDR1 and CDR2: SGHVS and FQNEAQ. V was trimmed by 5 bases and J by 0 bases, leaving 8 bases between them. DNA for the CDR3: TGTGCCAGCAGCGCCAGAAGCTCCTACGAGCAGTACTTC. As protein: CASSARSSYEQYF.